This TCR beta chain was obtained from a study of vaccination and CD4 T cells after COVID-19. Indicated time point: late sampling 161 to 241 days after vaccination in a few convalescent patients. Treatment indicated: approximately 11-day PBMC culture with coronavirus spike peptide pools or control peptides (ViraFEST assay). Comment on this clonotype: The antigen is unknown.

An Oncomine TCR Beta short-read assay was used to sequence the DNA from cultured CD4+ T cells. Each CDR3 protein gets one entry after TCRdb re-called the PCR reads with MiXCR. The sample records 25,000 or so distinct CDR3 sequences, 36% being singletons. This CDR3 region has 16 residues. The V segment lost 4 bases and the J segment 3 bases; nucleotides outside the gene matches: 10. CDR1 is MNHNS, CDR2 SASEGT, per germline. This TCR was recovered from a human donor who had recovered from COVID-19. This chain uses TRBV6-1 with TRBJ2-3; 7 bases fit TRBD1. The sample here was CD4+ T cells from blood, cultured in vitro, taken about 7 months after SARS-CoV-2 vaccination. DNA for the CDR3: TGTGCCAGCAGTGCTTTGGGCAGGGGGTTAACAGATACGCAGTATTTT. It codes for CASSALGRGLTDTQYF.